This is a list of T cell receptor beta chains from one sample in a study of CD8 T cells in Susac syndrome. TCRdb ran MiXCR on the immunoSEQ multiplex PCR reads and lists one entry per CDR3 protein. The sample carries 110,000 to 150,000 distinct CDR3 sequences, more than 90% recorded once. Sequencing was carried out using CD4+ T cells from PBMCs. The receptors derive from a human donor with Susac syndrome. Each CDR3 is given with its conserved first and last residue. A D gene is named only where the DNA matches it firmly. Part of the rows lack a size; the others show once, few, many or a class for expanded clones.

V gene	D gene	J gene	clone size	CDR3 DNA	CDR3 protein
TRBV3-1	TRBD1	TRBJ2-7	NA	TGTGCCAGCAGCCATGCCGGGACAGGGGCCAACGAGCAGTACTTC	CASSHAGTGANEQYF
TRBV4-1	TRBD2	TRBJ2-1	once	TGCGCCAGCAGCCAACCTGAGGGACTAGCGGGTTACTACTCCTACAATGAGCAGTTCTTC	CASSQPEGLAGYYSYNEQFF
TRBV20-1	NA	TRBJ1-1	NA	TGCAGTGCTAGAGACCGCACTGAAGCTTTCTTT	CSARDRTEAFF
TRBV7-9	NA	TRBJ2-5	NA	TGTGCCAACAGCTCCGAAGGGGAGACCCAGTACTTC	CANSSEGETQYF
TRBV29-1	NA	TRBJ1-1	NA	TGCAGCGTTGGACAGGCCCTACTGCTGAACACTGAAGCTTTCTTT	CSVGQALLLNTEAFF
TRBV5-6	NA	TRBJ2-4	NA	TGTGCCAGCAGCTTGAGGACAGTCGCCAAAAACATTCAGTACTTC	CASSLRTVAKNIQYF
TRBV27	NA	TRBJ1-5	NA	TGTGCCACCTCCTCCTCAGGGCTAAACCAGCCCCAGCATTTT	CATSSSGLNQPQHF
TRBV20-1	NA	TRBJ2-7	NA	TGCAGTGCTAGAGAAGGGTTCTACGAGCAGTACTTC	CSAREGFYEQYF
TRBV28	NA	TRBJ2-7	NA	TGTGCCAGCAGTTTAGAGTTGGAGCAGTACTTC	CASSLELEQYF
TRBV4-1	NA	TRBJ2-6	NA	TGCGCCAGCAAAACAGCAGAAGATTTCTCTGGGGCCAACGTCCTGACTTTC	CASKTAEDFSGANVLTF
TRBV19	NA	TRBJ1-4	NA	TGTGCCAGTAGTATTGGAGGGTCAAACGAAAAACTGTTTTTT	CASSIGGSNEKLFF
TRBV20-1	NA	TRBJ1-2	NA	TGCAGTGCTAGAGCAGGGGCCGGCTACACCTTC	CSARAGAGYTF